These 32 T cell receptor beta chains came from one sample sequenced in a study of CD8 T cells in ankylosing spondylitis. MiXCR, applied by TCRdb to the 5' RACE reads, yields one record per CDR3 protein. Here the sample spans a few hundred thousand distinct CDR3 sequences, less than 25% being singletons. Sequenced material: blood, either unsorted or a sorted T cell fraction (not recorded which). These receptors originate from a female donor with ankylosing spondylitis or in good health (not recorded which).

This clonotype was counted ten times or more. The chain carries TRBV5-1 and TRBJ2-2; D uncertain. This CDR3 contains 12 residues. Germline lookup yields CDR1 SGHRS and CDR2 YFSETQ. V was shortened by 4 bases and J by 3 bases, with 4 bases between the two germline ends. The CDR3 nucleotides are TGCGCCAGCAGCAGAGACACCGGGGAGCTGTTTTTT. This translates into CASSRDTGELFF.

The V gene is TRBV6-5, the J gene TRBJ2-1; TRBD2 aligns across 14 bases. The CDR3 consists of 15 residues. Losses at the gene ends were 0 bases for V and 12 bases for J; bases not matched to a gene: 4. From germline, CDR1 is MNHEY and CDR2 SVGAGI. CDR3 in DNA: TGTGCCAGCAGTTACTCCGGGACTAGCGGGAGTGGGCAGTTCTTC. It specifies CASSYSGTSGSGQFF.

This clonotype was seen more than once but under ten times. The chain employs TRBV27 and TRBJ1-2; 8 bases fit TRBD1. CDR3 length: 13 amino acids. CDR1 and CDR2 from the germline V gene are MNHEY and SMNVEV (reference sequence). J gave up 7 bases and V 4 bases, and 5 bases lay outside the gene matches. The CDR3 bases are TGTGCCAGCAGTTGGGGGACAGGTCGTGGCTACACCTTC. This codes for CASSWGTGRGYTF.

This clonotype has just a few counts. This chain connects TRBV2 to TRBJ1-4; no firm D call. CDR3 size: 13 residues. Germline assignment: CDR1 SNHLY and CDR2 FYNNEI. V gave up 6 bases and J gave up 11 bases, with 16 bases separating them. The CDR3 protein is CASRATTIEKLFF. As DNA, the CDR3 is TGTGCCAGCAGAGCTACCACTATTGAGAAACTGTTTTTT.

The chain recombines TRBV7-2 with TRBJ2-7, with 10 nucleotides matching TRBD2. Germline V lookup: CDR1 SGHTA, CDR2 FQGNSA. The CDR3 runs to 15 residues. V lost 5 bases, J lost 7 bases, and 11 bases stayed unmatched. The DNA for the CDR3 is TGTGCCAGCAGCCCCCCAGCGGGAGGGCCGAGGGAGCAGTACTTC. This translates into CASSPPAGGPREQYF.

This clonotype was observed once. The V and J genes are TRBV10-3 and TRBJ2-7, with a possible D match to TRBD2 (6 bases). Germline-derived CDR1 and CDR2 are ENHRY and SYGVKD. With 3 bases removed from V and 1 base from J, the gap between germline ends came to 19 bases. The length of the CDR3 is 17 residues. CDR3 bases: TGTGCCATCAGTGACCCCGACCGTAGCGGATTTTCCTACGAGCAGTACTTC. Translating it yields CAISDPDRSGFSYEQYF.

The J gene is TRBJ1-1, the V gene TRBV12-3 or TRBV12-4, with unresolved D. This CDR3 is built from 13 residues. The ends were cut back, 7 bases at V and 6 bases at J, with 15 bases in the middle. CDR3 bases: TGTGCCAGCACCCTCCTTTCCCGCCCTGAAGCTTTCTTT. Protein sequence: CASTLLSRPEAFF.

V and J are TRBV20-1 and TRBJ2-5; possible D gene TRBD2, 6 bases. The germline V gene has CDR1 DFQATT and CDR2 SNEGSKA (reference sequence). CDR3 length: 17 amino acids. The V end was cut by 4 bases, the J end by 1 base, with 22 bases between. The CDR3 loop reads CSAISAGLLLLQETQYF. CDR3 nucleotides: TGCAGTGCTATTTCGGCGGGACTTCTGCTTCTCCAAGAGACCCAGTACTTC.

The chain carries TRBV27 and TRBJ2-1, with TRBD2 as a possible D gene (6 bases). V was clipped by 6 bases and J by 4 bases, with 10 bases between them. CDR1 MNHEY and CDR2 SMNVEV come from the germline V gene (reference sequence). The CDR3 extends over 13 amino acids. This CDR3 is CASRLDYYNEQFF. DNA of the CDR3: TGTGCCAGCAGGCTGGACTATTACAATGAGCAGTTCTTC.

The V gene is TRBV6-2 or TRBV6-3, the J gene TRBJ2-1; TRBD2 aligns across 9 bases. With V trimmed by 6 bases and J by 6 bases, 9 bases remained unmatched. The germline CDR1 and CDR2 sequences are MNHEY and SVGEGT. The CDR3 sequence is 15 residues long. The CDR3: CASSTGTSRSNEQFF. The CDR3 region has the DNA TGTGCCAGCAGCACCGGGACTAGCAGGTCCAATGAGCAGTTCTTC.

There are many counts of this clonotype. The chain links TRBV12-3 or TRBV12-4 to TRBJ2-2, with D possibly TRBD2 on 5 matching bases. V was cut by 6 bases and J by 6 bases, with 23 bases left in between. The CDR3 is made up of 17 amino acids. The CDR3 is CASRHPRGLRVPGELFF. In DNA, the CDR3 is TGTGCCAGCAGACACCCCCGCGGACTTCGTGTTCCCGGGGAGCTGTTTTTT.

This sequence joins TRBV20-1 and TRBJ2-1, with TRBD2 matching over 9 bases. This CDR3 is 19 amino acids long. J was trimmed by 4 bases and V by 2 bases; bases with no gene match: 18. In germline, CDR1 is DFQATT, CDR2 SNEGSKA (reference sequence). The CDR3 loop reads CSARMSLSGRWGDYNEQFF. The CDR3 DNA is TGCAGTGCTAGAATGAGCCTAAGCGGGAGGTGGGGAGATTACAATGAGCAGTTCTTC.

This clonotype was counted only a few times. The gene calls are TRBV6-5 and TRBJ2-1; D unclear. V was pared by 4 bases and J by 9 bases, with 16 bases between. CDR1 is MNHEY, CDR2 SVGAGI, per germline. The CDR3 spans 14 residues. CDR3: CASSFSRMKSEQFF. In DNA, the CDR3 is TGTGCCAGCAGTTTCTCCAGGATGAAGAGTGAGCAGTTCTTC.

The chain employs TRBV6-1 and TRBJ2-1; 7 nucleotides line up with TRBD2. Germline V CDR1 and CDR2: MNHNS, SASEGT. CDR3 length equals 16 residues. The V segment lost 2 bases and the J segment 2 bases; nucleotides outside the gene matches: 6. Written as DNA, the CDR3 is TGTGCCAGCAGTGAATTCGGCGGGAGCACCTACAATGAGCAGTTCTTC. Protein sequence: CASSEFGGSTYNEQFF.

The sample holds many counts of this clonotype. This chain joins TRBV20-1 and TRBJ2-1, with TRBD1 as a possible D gene (7 bases). Germline loops: CDR1 DFQATT, CDR2 SNEGSKA (reference sequence). V dropped 6 bases and J dropped 0 bases, with 12 bases sitting between them. The CDR3 covers 14 residues. The CDR3 sequence is CSARRDSSYNEQFF. The DNA of the CDR3 is TGCAGTGCGAGGAGGGACAGCTCCTACAATGAGCAGTTCTTC.

This clonotype was counted a few times. The chain is built from TRBV12-3 or TRBV12-4 and TRBJ2-7; D not certain. The CDR3 has 14 residues. The ends were cut back, 2 bases at V and 4 bases at J, with 12 bases in the middle. The CDR3 DNA reads TGTGCCAGCAGTTTATACCCCCAGGTTTACGAGCAGTACTTC. It specifies CASSLYPQVYEQYF.

This clonotype was seen more than once but under ten times. The chain is built from TRBV20-1 and TRBJ1-1, with 7 bases that match TRBD1. Germline V gene sequence: CDR1 DFQATT, CDR2 SNEGSKA (reference sequence). The CDR3 contains 12 residues. Unmatched junction bases numbered 6, after V lost 6 bases and J lost 5 bases. Here the CDR3 reads CSAKQGRTEAFF. The CDR3 DNA reads as TGCAGTGCGAAACAGGGGAGGACTGAAGCTTTCTTT.

Concerning this clonotype: A junction end diverges from the germline sequence, so it may reflect a read error. The chain uses TRBV20-1 and TRBJ1-1, with D perhaps TRBD1 (5 bases). The CDR3 is 14 amino acids. Germline V gene data show CDR1 as DFQATT and CDR2 as SNEGSKA (reference sequence). The CDR3 DNA reads as TGCAGTGCTAGAGTGAGCAGGGCGAACGCTGAAGCTTTCTTT. It is translated as CSARVSRANAEAFF.

This clonotype was recorded at least ten times. V usage is TRBV29-1 and J usage is TRBJ2-1; D is perhaps TRBD2 (5 bases). The CDR3 is 14 amino acids. V gave up 7 bases and J gave up 2 bases, with 15 bases separating them. Germline lookup yields CDR1 SQVTM and CDR2 ANQGSEA. CDR3 sequence: CSAAAAGAYNEQFF. CDR3 DNA sequence: TGCAGCGCCGCGGCGGCGGGCGCCTACAATGAGCAGTTCTTC.

This clonotype occurred a few times. This rearrangement joins TRBV29-1 to TRBJ2-2; D gene ambiguous. V lost 4 bases, J lost 7 bases, and 10 bases lay in between. In germline, CDR1 is SQVTM, CDR2 ANQGSEA. The CDR3 covers 12 residues. The CDR3 DNA reads TGCAGCGTTGCGTTGGGTCACGGGGAGCTGTTTTTT. The encoded protein is CSVALGHGELFF.

J is TRBJ1-1 and V is TRBV12-3 or TRBV12-4; possible D gene TRBD1, 5 bases. This CDR3 contains 14 residues. V shed 6 bases and J shed 2 bases, with 13 bases lying between them. The CDR3 DNA is TGTGCCAGCAGCAAGGGGATGAGAAACACTGAAGCTTTCTTT. This gives the protein CASSKGMRNTEAFF.

V usage is TRBV6-1 and J usage is TRBJ2-3, with 9 nucleotides matching TRBD1. CDR1 and CDR2 from the germline V gene are MNHNS and SASEGT. The CDR3 is made up of 15 amino acids. V shed 5 bases, J shed 5 bases, and the junction held 8 bases outside the gene matches. The CDR3, as DNA: TGTGCCAGCAGTCCAACAGGGGGCGGAGGAGATACGCAGTATTTT. Translating gives CASSPTGGGGDTQYF.

CDR3 in amino acids: CASSLKGSYNEQFF. CDR3 coding DNA: TGTGCCAGCAGCTTAAAGGGGTCCTACAATGAGCAGTTCTTC. The chain couples TRBV11-2 to TRBJ2-1; possibly TRBD1 for D (5 bases). Germline V lookup: CDR1 SGHAT, CDR2 FQNNGV. V shed 2 bases and J shed 1 base, with 6 bases lying between them. The CDR3 loop spans 14 amino acids.

The chain combines TRBV9 with TRBJ2-5; maybe TRBD1 (5 bases). This CDR3 has 15 amino acids. Germline V gene data show CDR1 as SGDLS and CDR2 as YYNGEE. V dropped 4 bases and J dropped 5 bases, with 18 bases sitting between them. The DNA of the CDR3 is TGTGCCAGCAGCCTCCGTGGGGCTAGTGGGGAGACCCAGTACTTC. It encodes CASSLRGASGETQYF.

There are many counts of this clonotype. The CDR3: CASSVSGSSYEQYF. In DNA form, the CDR3 reads TGTGCCAGCAGCGTGAGCGGGAGCTCCTACGAGCAGTACTTC. V and J are TRBV5-6 and TRBJ2-7, with 8 bases matching TRBD2. The CDR3 is 14 amino acids. Germline CDR1 and CDR2: SGHDT and YYEEEE. V was pared by 4 bases and J by 0 bases, with 3 bases of the junction left unmatched. Filled out from reference TRBV5-6 and TRBJ2-7, the complete variable domain reads DAGVTQSPTHLIKTRGQQVTLRCSPKSGHDTVSWYQQALGQGPQFIFQYYEEEERQRGNFPDRFSGHQFPNYSSELNVNALLLGDSALYLCASSVSGSSYEQYFGPGTRLTVT.

In its sample, this clonotype was seen a few times. The gene calls are TRBV20-1 and TRBJ2-3; D is unclear. This CDR3 contains 14 residues. The germline V gene encodes CDR1 DFQATT and CDR2 SNEGSKA (reference sequence). Trimming stripped 3 bases from V and 6 bases from J, with 16 bases between. CDR3 DNA: TGCAGTGCTAGGCCCACTTCCTCCTGGGATACGCAGTATTTT. This gives the protein CSARPTSSWDTQYF.

The chain recombines TRBV6-5 with TRBJ2-5, with D perhaps matching TRBD1 or TRBD2 (5 bases each). This CDR3 spans 16 amino acids. V lost 4 bases to trimming and J lost 4 bases, with 19 bases between them. Germline lookup yields CDR1 MNHEY and CDR2 SVGAGI. The CDR3 reads CASSWLHELGVETQYF. The CDR3 nucleotides are TGTGCCAGCAGTTGGCTTCACGAATTGGGGGTAGAGACCCAGTACTTC.

The chain links TRBV5-1 to TRBJ1-6; D possibly corresponds to TRBD1 (6 bases). In germline, CDR1 is SGHRS, CDR2 YFSETQ. V was clipped by 1 base and J by 10 bases, with 12 bases between them. The CDR3 spans 14 residues. CDR3 in DNA: TGCGCCAGCAGCTTGAAGGGGGGCGACTCACCCCTCCACTTT. It yields the protein CASSLKGGDSPLHF.

This clonotype was recorded a few times. The chain couples TRBV20-1 to TRBJ2-7, with TRBD1 as a possible D gene (5 bases). Per germline, CDR1 DFQATT and CDR2 SNEGSKA (reference sequence). The ends were cut back, 2 bases at V and 1 base at J, with 15 bases in the middle. This CDR3 has 15 residues. This CDR3 is CSARNAAQGSYEQYF. The CDR3 coding sequence is TGCAGTGCTAGAAATGCGGCCCAGGGTTCCTACGAGCAGTACTTC.

The chain combines TRBV20-1 with TRBJ2-7; TRBD2 matches 11 bases. CDR1 is DFQATT and CDR2 is SNEGSKA in the germline V gene (reference sequence). J gave up 3 bases and V 3 bases, and 13 bases lay outside the gene matches. The CDR3 consists of 17 residues. The CDR3 here is CSARGDRRLAGIYEQYF. CDR3 DNA: TGCAGTGCTAGGGGGGACAGACGACTAGCGGGGATCTACGAGCAGTACTTC.

The chain links TRBV27 to TRBJ2-1, with 12 bases matching TRBD2. This CDR3 has 15 residues. Per germline, CDR1 MNHEY and CDR2 SMNVEV (reference sequence). After removal of 8 bases from V and 8 bases from J, the junction contained 10 bases not matched to a gene. CDR3 region: CASGATSGRLDEQFF. In DNA, the CDR3 is TGTGCCAGCGGGGCGACTAGCGGGAGATTAGATGAGCAGTTCTTC.

This clonotype was seen repeatedly, ten times or more. The chain employs TRBV7-2 and TRBJ2-1, with TRBD2 matching over 7 bases. Losses at the gene ends were 2 bases for V and 10 bases for J; bases not matched to a gene: 17. The CDR3 has 17 residues. Germline loops: CDR1 SGHTA, CDR2 FQGNSA. CDR3 region: CASSLSPLGGRAQEQFF. In DNA, the CDR3 is TGTGCCAGCAGCTTAAGTCCCCTTGGGGGGAGGGCTCAGGAGCAGTTCTTC.